Shown below are 15 T cell receptor beta chains from a single sample sequenced in a study of T cell responses to AZD1222 COVID-19 vaccine. Profiling relied on immunoSEQ multiplex PCR, and the TCRdb table lists in-frame clones only, not all of them. The top ten hold roughly 15% of the sample, which has about 93,000 clones, roughly 88% seen once. The source was peripheral blood, collected on day 0 of AZD1222 vaccination. The receptor set was obtained from an adult in good health.

This clone was detected only once. The chain joins TRBV7-9 to TRBJ2-1, with 13 bases fitting TRBD2. Germline V gene data show CDR1 as SEHNR and CDR2 as FQNEAQ (reference sequence). The trim removed 6 bases at V and 5 bases at J, leaving 7 bases unmatched. The CDR3 runs to 16 residues. This chain's CDR3 is CASSLPGLAGNNEQFF. CDR3 DNA: TGTGCCAGCAGTTTACCGGGACTAGCGGGAAACAATGAGCAGTTCTTC.

This CDR3 is CATSPSRLAEKRGELFF. The CDR3 DNA follows: TGTGCCACCAGCCCCTCCCGGCTAGCGGAAAAGAGGGGGGAGCTGTTTTTT. The genes are TRBV15 and TRBJ2-2; 7 positions match TRBD2. Germline V gene sequence: CDR1 LNHNV, CDR2 YYDKDF (reference sequence). This CDR3 contains 17 residues. The J segment lost 8 bases and the V segment lost 5 bases, leaving 17 bases of the junction unmatched.

CDR3 residues: CASSYPAQGLNTEAFF. In DNA form, the CDR3 reads TGTGCCAGCAGTTACCCCGCCCAAGGGTTGAACACTGAAGCTTTCTTT. This rearrangement joins TRBV28 to TRBJ1-1, with unresolved D. This CDR3 has 16 amino acids. With 4 bases removed from V and 0 bases from J, the gap between germline ends came to 15 bases. The V gene's germline CDR1 is MDHEN and CDR2 SYDVKM.

This chain joins TRBV29-1 and TRBJ1-3; no clear D. Trimming stripped 4 bases from V and 0 bases from J, with 10 bases between. CDR1 and CDR2 from the germline V gene are SQVTM and ANQGSEA. The length of the CDR3 is 14 residues. The CDR3 sequence: CSVVGGNSGNTIYF. DNA for the CDR3: TGCAGCGTTGTTGGTGGGAACTCTGGAAACACCATATATTTT. The full variable domain, rest sourced from reference TRBV29-1 and TRBJ1-3, is SAVISQKPSRDICQRGTSLTIQCQVDSQVTMMFWYRQQPGQSLTLIATANQGSEATYESGFVIDKFPISRPNLTFSTLTVSNMSPEDSSIYLCSVVGGNSGNTIYFGEGSWLTVV.

This clone was observed a handful of times. The chain couples TRBV2 to TRBJ2-7, with D perhaps TRBD2 (6 bases). The CDR3 spans 14 residues. Germline loops: CDR1 SNHLY, CDR2 FYNNEI. V lost 3 bases and J 0 bases, leaving 9 bases between the germline ends. CDR3 sequence reads: CASSDPGGSYEQYF. The CDR3 DNA sequence: TGTGCCAGCAGTGATCCCGGGGGCTCCTACGAGCAGTACTTC.

This clone came up a few times. This rearrangement joins TRBV4-1 to TRBJ2-5, with a tentative D call TRBD1 (5 bases). The germline V and J ends were trimmed by 1 base and 2 bases, with 11 bases remaining between them. The germline gives CDR1 MGHRA, CDR2 YSYEKL. The CDR3 spans 15 residues. The DNA for the CDR3 is TGCGCCAGCAGCCAAGTAGGGGTGGGGCAAGAGACCCAGTACTTC. Translated, it gives CASSQVGVGQETQYF.

The rearrangement uses TRBV24-1 and TRBJ1-4; 8 bases are shared with TRBD1. This CDR3 is built from 21 residues. V dropped 2 bases and J dropped 0; count of bases not matched to a gene: 16. Per germline, CDR1 KGHDR and CDR2 SFDVKD. CDR3 coding DNA: TGTGCCACCAGTGATTATGGACAGGGACGATCCACCGTTGCAACTAATGAAAAACTGTTTTTT. This translates into CATSDYGQGRSTVATNEKLFF.

The chain uses TRBV7-2 and TRBJ2-1; D not certain. V lost 2 bases to trimming and J lost 4 bases, with 9 bases between them. The CDR3 is made up of 14 amino acids. Germline CDR1 and CDR2: SGHTA and FQGNSA. The CDR3 loop is CASSLKFSYNEQFF. CDR3 sequence (DNA): TGTGCCAGCAGCTTAAAGTTTTCTTACAATGAGCAGTTCTTC. The full variable domain, completed using reference TRBV7-2 and TRBJ2-1, is GAGVSQSPSNKVTEKGKDVELRCDPISGHTALYWYRQSLGQGLEFLIYFQGNSAPDKSGLPSDRFSAERTGGSVSTLTIQRTQQEDSAVYLCASSLKFSYNEQFFGPGTRLTVL.

The chain has TRBV7-9 and TRBJ1-4; D is ambiguous. CDR1 is SEHNR, CDR2 FQNEAQ, per germline (reference sequence). V was trimmed by 5 bases and J by 6 bases, leaving 7 bases between them. CDR3 length: 12 amino acids. The CDR3 sequence: CASSRTDEKLFF. Written as DNA, the CDR3 is TGTGCCAGCAGCAGGACTGATGAAAAACTGTTTTTT.

The chain carries TRBV2 and TRBJ1-4; 8 bases line up with TRBD1. Per the germline V gene, CDR1 is SNHLY and CDR2 is FYNNEI. After removal of 6 bases from V and 7 bases from J, the junction contained 4 bases not matched to a gene. The CDR3 has 13 residues. This CDR3 is CASRQDRAEKLFF. In nucleotides, the CDR3 is TGTGCCAGCAGGCAGGACAGGGCTGAAAAACTGTTTTTT. The whole variable domain, remainder taken from reference TRBV2 and TRBJ1-4, is EPEVTQTPSHQVTQMGQEVILRCVPISNHLYFYWYRQILGQKVEFLVSFYNNEISEKSEIFDDQFSVERPDGSNFTLKIRSTKLEDSAMYFCASRQDRAEKLFFGSGTQLSVL.

This clone is a singleton in its sample. V usage is TRBV5-4 and J usage is TRBJ1-2; 7 bases line up with TRBD1. The trim removed 2 bases at V and 5 bases at J, leaving 6 bases unmatched. The CDR3 extends over 14 amino acids. Germline CDR1 and CDR2: SGHNT and YYREEE (reference sequence). CDR3 sequence: CASSFDRAVYGYTF. The CDR3 bases are TGTGCCAGCAGCTTCGACAGGGCAGTTTATGGCTACACCTTC. Together with reference TRBV5-4 and TRBJ1-2, the CDR3 gives the full variable domain: ETGVTQSPTHLIKTRGQQVTLRCSSQSGHNTVSWYQQALGQGPQFIFQYYREEENGRGNFPPRFSGLQFPNYSSELNVNALELDDSALYLCASSFDRAVYGYTFGSGTRLTVV.

The chain recombines TRBV27 with TRBJ2-2; D remains ambiguous. The V gene's germline CDR1 is MNHEY and CDR2 SMNVEV (reference sequence). Trimming left V 1 base short and J 0 bases short, with 12 bases between. The CDR3 runs to 17 residues. In DNA form, the CDR3 reads TGTGCCAGCAGTTTATGGGTGCAGGCCGCGAACACCGGGGAGCTGTTTTTT. It codes for CASSLWVQAANTGELFF.

The chain carries TRBV19 and TRBJ1-4; TRBD1 matches 7 bases. V lost 6 bases, J lost 7 bases, and 5 bases stayed unmatched. This CDR3 is 13 amino acids long. The germline V gene has CDR1 LNHDA and CDR2 SQIVND (reference sequence). In DNA form, the CDR3 reads TGTGCCAGTAGAGGGACAGCAGCTGAAAAACTGTTTTTT. Translated: CASRGTAAEKLFF.

This clone was counted a single time. The J gene is TRBJ1-6, the V gene TRBV27; 7 bases are shared with TRBD1. V trimming: 5 bases; J trimming: 2 bases; junction bases outside the gene matches: 9. The germline CDR1 and CDR2 sequences are MNHEY and SMNVEV (reference sequence). This CDR3 comprises 17 residues. DNA for the CDR3: TGTGCCAGCAGTCCCAGGACCAGGGGGGCCTATAATTCACCCCTCCACTTT. Translation: CASSPRTRGAYNSPLHF.

At least ten counts were recorded for this clone. V and J are TRBV6-5 and TRBJ1-3; 7 positions agree with TRBD1. The CDR3 extends over 13 amino acids. Germline V gene sequence: CDR1 MNHEY, CDR2 SVGAGI. The V and J ends lost 6 bases and 4 bases, in that order; junction bases with no gene match: 3. The CDR3 DNA reads as TGTGCCAGCAGAACAGGGGTCGGAAACACCATATATTTT. This sequence encodes CASRTGVGNTIYF.